The T cell receptor (beta chain) under discussion was sequenced for a study of STAT3 mutations in large granular lymphocyte leukemia. Overall study results and limits: At least one immunodominant TCR beta clonotype appeared in every T-cell large granular lymphocyte leukemia patient.

As concerns this clone: As yet, its antigen is unknown.

V shed 5 bases and J 6 bases; nucleotides not matched to a gene: 11. CDR1 and CDR2 from the germline V gene are SGHAT and FQNNGV. The CDR3 length is 16 residues. Profiled with immunoSEQ multiplex PCR; TCRdb holds only in-frame clones, not every one. The sample holds 35,000 to 40,000 clones, roughly 90% seen once. V is TRBV11-2 and J is TRBJ2-7; TRBD1 agrees at 12 bases. This receptor was identified in a human donor with T large granular lymphocyte leukemia. Some clones in this sample may be carry-over from other donors' samples. Sequenced input: PBMCs. CDR3: CASSDRFRDRGLEQYF. In DNA, the CDR3 is TGTGCCAGCAGCGACCGATTCCGGGACAGGGGGCTCGAGCAGTACTTC.